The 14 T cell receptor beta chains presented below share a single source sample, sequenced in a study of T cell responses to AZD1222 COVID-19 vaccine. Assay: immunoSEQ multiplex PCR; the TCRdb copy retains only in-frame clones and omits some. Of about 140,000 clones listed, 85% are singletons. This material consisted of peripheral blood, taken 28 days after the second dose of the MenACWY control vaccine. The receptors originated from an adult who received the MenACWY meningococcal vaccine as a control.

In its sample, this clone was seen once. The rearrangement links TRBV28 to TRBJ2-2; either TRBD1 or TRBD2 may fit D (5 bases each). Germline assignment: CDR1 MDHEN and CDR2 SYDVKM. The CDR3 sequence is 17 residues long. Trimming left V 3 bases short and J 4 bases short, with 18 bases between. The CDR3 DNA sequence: TGTGCCAGCAGTTTTGGGGCCGGGAAGACGGGCACCGGGGAGCTGTTTTTT. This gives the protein CASSFGAGKTGTGELFF.

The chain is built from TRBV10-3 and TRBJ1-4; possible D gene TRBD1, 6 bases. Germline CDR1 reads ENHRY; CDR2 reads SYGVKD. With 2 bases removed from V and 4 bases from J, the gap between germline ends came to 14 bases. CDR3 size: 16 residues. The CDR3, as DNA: TGTGCCATCAGTGAGACGACAGGACGGGGTAATGAAAAACTGTTTTTT. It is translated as CAISETTGRGNEKLFF.

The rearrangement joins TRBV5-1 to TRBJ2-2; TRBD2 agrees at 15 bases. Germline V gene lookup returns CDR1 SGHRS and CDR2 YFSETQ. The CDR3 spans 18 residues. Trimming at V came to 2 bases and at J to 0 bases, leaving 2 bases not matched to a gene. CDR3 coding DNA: TGCGCCAGCAGCTTTGGACTAGCGGGAGGGCCGAACACCGGGGAGCTGTTTTTT. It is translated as CASSFGLAGGPNTGELFF.

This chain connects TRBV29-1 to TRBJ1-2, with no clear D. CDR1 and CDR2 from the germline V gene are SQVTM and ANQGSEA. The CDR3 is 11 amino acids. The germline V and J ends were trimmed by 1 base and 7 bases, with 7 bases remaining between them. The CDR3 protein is CSVEGVFGYTF. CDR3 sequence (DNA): TGCAGCGTTGAAGGCGTCTTTGGCTACACCTTC.

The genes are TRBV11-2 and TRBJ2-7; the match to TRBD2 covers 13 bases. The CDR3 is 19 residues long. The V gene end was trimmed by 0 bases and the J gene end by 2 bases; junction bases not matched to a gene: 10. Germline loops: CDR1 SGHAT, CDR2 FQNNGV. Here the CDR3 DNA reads TGTGCCAGCAGCTTAGATAGGGGACTAGCGGGATTAAATCCCTACGAGCAGTACTTC. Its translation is CASSLDRGLAGLNPYEQYF.

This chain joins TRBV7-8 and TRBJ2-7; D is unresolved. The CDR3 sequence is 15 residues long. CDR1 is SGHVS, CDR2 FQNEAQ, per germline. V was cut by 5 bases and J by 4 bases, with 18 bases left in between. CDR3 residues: CASSQRFSSSYEQYF. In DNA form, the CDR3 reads TGTGCCAGCAGCCAGCGATTTAGTAGCAGTTACGAGCAGTACTTC.

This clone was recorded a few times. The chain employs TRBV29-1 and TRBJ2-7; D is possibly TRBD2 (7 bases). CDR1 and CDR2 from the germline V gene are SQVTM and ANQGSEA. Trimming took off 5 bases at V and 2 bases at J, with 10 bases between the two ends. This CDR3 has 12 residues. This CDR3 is CSVTGRAYEQYF. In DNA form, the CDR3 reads TGCAGCGTTACAGGGAGGGCCTACGAGCAGTACTTC.

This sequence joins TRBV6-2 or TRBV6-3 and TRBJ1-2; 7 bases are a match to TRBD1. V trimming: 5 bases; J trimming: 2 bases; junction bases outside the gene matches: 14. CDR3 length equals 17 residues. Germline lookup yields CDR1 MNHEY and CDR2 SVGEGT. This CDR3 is CASSRMRTGQTNYGYTF. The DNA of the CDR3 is TGTGCCAGCAGTCGGATGAGGACAGGCCAAACCAACTATGGCTACACCTTC.

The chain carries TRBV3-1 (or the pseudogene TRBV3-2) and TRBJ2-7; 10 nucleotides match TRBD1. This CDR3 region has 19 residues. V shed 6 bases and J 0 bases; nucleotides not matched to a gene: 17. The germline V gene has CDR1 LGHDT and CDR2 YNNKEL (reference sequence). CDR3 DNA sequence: TGTGCCAGCAGTCCATACCGGGACAGGGGCCTACCAAGCTCCTACGAGCAGTACTTC. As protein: CASSPYRDRGLPSSYEQYF.

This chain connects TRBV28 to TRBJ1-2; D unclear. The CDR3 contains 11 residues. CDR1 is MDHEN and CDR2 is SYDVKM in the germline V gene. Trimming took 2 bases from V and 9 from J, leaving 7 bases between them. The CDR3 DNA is TGTGCCAGCAGTTTAAATTGGAGCTACACCTTC. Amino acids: CASSLNWSYTF.

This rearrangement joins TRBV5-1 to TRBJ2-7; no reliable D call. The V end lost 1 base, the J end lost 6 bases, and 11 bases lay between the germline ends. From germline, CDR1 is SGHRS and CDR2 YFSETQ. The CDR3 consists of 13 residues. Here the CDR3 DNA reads TGCGCCAGCAGCTTGCGCTCAGGTTTCGAGCAGTACTTC. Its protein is CASSLRSGFEQYF.

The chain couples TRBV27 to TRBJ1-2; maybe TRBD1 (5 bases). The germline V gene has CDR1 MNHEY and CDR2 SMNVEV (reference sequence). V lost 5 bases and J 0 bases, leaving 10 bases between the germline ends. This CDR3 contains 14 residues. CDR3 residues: CASSPRGTNYGYTF. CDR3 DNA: TGTGCCAGCAGTCCAAGGGGAACTAACTATGGCTACACCTTC.

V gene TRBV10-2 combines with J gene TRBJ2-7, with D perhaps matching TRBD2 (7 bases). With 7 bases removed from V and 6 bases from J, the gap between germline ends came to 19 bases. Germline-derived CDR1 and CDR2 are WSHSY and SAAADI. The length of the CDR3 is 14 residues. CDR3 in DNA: TGCGCCAGCACGGGGGGTAAAGGGGGAGGCGAGCAGTACGTC. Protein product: CASTGGKGGGEQYV.

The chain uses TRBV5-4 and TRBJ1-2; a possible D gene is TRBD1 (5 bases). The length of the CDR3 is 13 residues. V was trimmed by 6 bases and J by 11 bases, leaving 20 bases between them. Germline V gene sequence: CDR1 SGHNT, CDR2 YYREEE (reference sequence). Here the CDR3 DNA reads TGTGCCAGCACCGACGCGGGGGGTTTGAAATACACCTTC. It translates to CASTDAGGLKYTF.